Below are 29 T cell receptor beta chains sequenced from a single sample in a study of technical replicates of blood from a handful of donors. TCRdb keeps only in-frame clones here, not all; method: immunoSEQ multiplex PCR. Of around 84,000 clones detected, 85% to 95% appear once; the ten largest clones hold about 0.26%. Sequencing used T cells isolated from PBMCs. The receptors come from a human donor in good health.

This clone has just a few counts. J is TRBJ2-1 and V is TRBV7-9; D not resolved. The CDR3 has 15 amino acids. The V end was cut by 3 bases, the J end by 2 bases, with 11 bases between. Germline values: CDR1 SEHNR, CDR2 FQNEAQ (reference sequence). This chain's CDR3 is CASSFEKLAYNEQFF. The CDR3, as DNA: TGTGCCAGCAGCTTCGAGAAGTTGGCCTACAATGAGCAGTTCTTC. The full variable domain, completed using reference TRBV7-9 and TRBJ2-1, is DTGVSQNPRHKITKRGQNVTFRCDPISEHNRLYWYRQTLGQGPEFLTYFQNEAQLEKSRLLSDRFSAERPKGSFSTLEIQRTEQGDSAMYLCASSFEKLAYNEQFFGPGTRLTVL.

This chain uses TRBV7-9 with TRBJ2-5; 8 nucleotides agree with TRBD2. The J segment lost 2 bases and the V segment lost 1 base, leaving 3 bases of the junction unmatched. Per germline, CDR1 SEHNR and CDR2 FQNEAQ (reference sequence). CDR3 length: 15 residues. CDR3 sequence (DNA): TGTGCCAGCAGCTTAGATTCGGGGGGGCAAGAGACCCAGTACTTC. Its translation: CASSLDSGGQETQYF.

The chain employs TRBV4-1 and TRBJ2-3; 9 nucleotides align to TRBD2. The CDR3 loop spans 17 amino acids. V was clipped by 0 bases and J by 5 bases; unmatched bases: 9. CDR1 MGHRA and CDR2 YSYEKL come from the germline V gene. The CDR3 coding sequence is TGCGCCAGCAGCCAAGATCTACAGCGGGGGGCGGGAGATACGCAGTATTTT. Protein product: CASSQDLQRGAGDTQYF.

The chain recombines TRBV10-3 with TRBJ2-7; 7 nucleotides align to TRBD1. Trimming cost V 2 bases and J 3 bases; bases outside gene matches: 7. Germline V lookup: CDR1 ENHRY, CDR2 SYGVKD. The CDR3 has 15 amino acids. For the CDR3, the DNA is TGTGCCATCAGTGAGACGACAGGGACCGGCTACGAGCAGTACTTC. Translation: CAISETTGTGYEQYF.

This chain joins TRBV6-1 and TRBJ2-7; 10 bases fit TRBD2. Germline values: CDR1 MNHNS, CDR2 SASEGT. The CDR3 has 16 amino acids. V dropped 0 bases and J dropped 3; count of bases not matched to a gene: 5. The CDR3: CASSEALASGGYEQYF. The CDR3, as DNA: TGTGCCAGCAGTGAAGCGTTGGCTAGCGGGGGCTACGAGCAGTACTTC.

Here the CDR3 DNA reads TGTGCCAGCAGCTTGGGCGGGGATGGACAGGGGTACGAGCAGTACTTC. The encoded protein is CASSLGGDGQGYEQYF. V and J are TRBV5-4 and TRBJ2-7; 9 bases map to TRBD1. Germline lookup yields CDR1 SGHNT and CDR2 YYREEE (reference sequence). CDR3 length: 16 residues. The junction had 8 bases not matched to a gene; V was cut back by 0 bases and J by 4 bases.

In this sample, this clone turned up once. The chain uses TRBV2 and TRBJ1-5; the D gene is possibly TRBD1 (6 bases). V was pared by 4 bases and J by 0 bases, with 13 bases between. The CDR3 spans 16 residues. Germline CDR1 reads SNHLY; CDR2 reads FYNNEI. The DNA of the CDR3 is TGTGCCAGCAGTGGATTCCGGGACAATAGCAATCAGCCCCAGCATTTT. It yields the protein CASSGFRDNSNQPQHF.

The chain recombines TRBV4-2 with TRBJ2-7; D may be TRBD1 (6 bases). Germline V gives CDR1 LGHNA, CDR2 YNFKEQ. V lost 1 base to trimming and J lost 3 bases, with 10 bases between them. CDR3 length equals 14 residues. CDR3 loop: CASSQGGLNYEQYF. CDR3 nucleotide sequence: TGTGCCAGCAGCCAAGGGGGGCTCAACTACGAGCAGTACTTC.

The CDR3 DNA reads as TGCGCCAGCAGTAAACAGGGGGCAGGTGAGCAGTTCTTC. Its protein product is CASSKQGAGEQFF. The chain carries TRBV10-1 and TRBJ2-1; 9 nucleotides match TRBD1. V gave up 5 bases and J gave up 9 bases; unmatched junction bases: 5. The CDR3 extends over 13 amino acids. Germline CDR1 is WNHNN and CDR2 is SYGVQD (reference sequence).

The chain uses TRBV10-2 and TRBJ2-5; 9 positions agree with TRBD2. The germline gives CDR1 WSHSY, CDR2 SAAADI. With 2 bases clipped from V and 1 base from J, the junction kept 17 bases outside the gene matches. This CDR3 is 20 amino acids long. CDR3 loop: CASSEPPPQDERGVQETQYF. As DNA, the CDR3 is TGCGCCAGCAGTGAGCCACCCCCCCAAGATGAGCGGGGGGTCCAAGAGACCCAGTACTTC.

The chain has TRBV5-1 and TRBJ2-3; perhaps TRBD2 as D (6 bases). The CDR3 is 15 residues long. The V and J ends lost 4 bases and 1 base respectively, with 13 bases between them. Germline loops: CDR1 SGHRS, CDR2 YFSETQ. The CDR3, as DNA: TGCGCCAGCAGCGCCCCGGGAGCCCGCACAGATACGCAGTATTTT. Translated, it gives CASSAPGARTDTQYF.

This clone appeared once. The chain has TRBV28 and TRBJ2-3; 10 positions agree with TRBD1. Germline-derived CDR1 and CDR2 are MDHEN and SYDVKM. Trimming took 6 bases from V and 3 from J; bases not matched to a gene: 12. The CDR3 is 17 amino acids. CDR3 nucleotides: TGTGCCAGCAGGGGAGTTTCCGGGACAGGGGTTACAGATACGCAGTATTTT. Its protein product is CASRGVSGTGVTDTQYF.

Only a few counts were recorded for this clone. The V and J genes are TRBV19 and TRBJ2-2, with 8 bases aligning to TRBD1. CDR1 and CDR2 from the germline V gene are LNHDA and SQIVND (reference sequence). The CDR3 extends over 15 amino acids. Trimming at V came to 6 bases and at J to 4 bases, leaving 7 bases not matched to a gene. CDR3 region: CASRPQGAPTGELFF. CDR3 nucleotide sequence: TGTGCCAGTAGACCTCAGGGGGCGCCCACCGGGGAGCTGTTTTTT.

The V and J genes are TRBV27 and TRBJ2-2; D is perhaps TRBD2 (6 bases). V was pared by 6 bases and J by 0 bases, with 11 bases between. In germline, CDR1 is MNHEY, CDR2 SMNVEV (reference sequence). CDR3 length: 15 amino acids. The CDR3 bases are TGTGCCAGCAGCCGCGGGACTCCGAACACCGGGGAGCTGTTTTTT. It yields the protein CASSRGTPNTGELFF.

The chain couples TRBV4-1 to TRBJ1-5; a possible D gene is TRBD1 (6 bases). This CDR3 has 15 amino acids. CDR1 MGHRA and CDR2 YSYEKL come from the germline V gene. V lost 2 bases, J lost 0 bases, and 8 bases lay in between. The CDR3 DNA follows: TGCGCCAGCAGCCAAATCAGGGGTAGCAATCAGCCCCAGCATTTT. As protein: CASSQIRGSNQPQHF.

J is TRBJ2-1 and V is TRBV9; possibly TRBD2 for D (5 bases). CDR1 is SGDLS and CDR2 is YYNGEE in the germline V gene. CDR3 length: 14 residues. Trimming shortened V by 3 bases and J by 4 bases, and 11 bases separated the two germline ends. The CDR3 DNA is TGTGCCAGCAGCGCGGCCGGACTTTACAATGAGCAGTTCTTC. Amino acids: CASSAAGLYNEQFF.

The chain combines TRBV10-3 with TRBJ1-5; 8 bases agree with TRBD1. J was trimmed by 9 bases and V by 0 bases; bases with no gene match: 7. CDR3 length: 15 amino acids. Germline CDR1 reads ENHRY; CDR2 reads SYGVKD. The CDR3 DNA follows: TGTGCCATCAGTGAGTCGGGGACAGGCCGGTTGCCCCAGCATTTT. Its protein is CAISESGTGRLPQHF.

V usage is TRBV14 and J usage is TRBJ2-7; 7 bases match TRBD1. This CDR3 region has 12 residues. Germline V lookup: CDR1 SGHDN, CDR2 FVKESK. The V and J ends lost 8 bases and 2 bases, in that order; junction bases with no gene match: 3. The CDR3 coding sequence is TGTGCCAGCGGGGACAGCCCCTACGAGCAGTACTTC. It encodes CASGDSPYEQYF. The full variable domain, in which reference TRBV14 and TRBJ2-7 provide the parts outside the CDR3, is EAGVTQFPSHSVIEKGQTVTLRCDPISGHDNLYWYRRVMGKEIKFLLHFVKESKQDESGMPNNRFLAERTGGTYSTLKVQPAELEDSGVYFCASGDSPYEQYFGPGTRLTVT.

The CDR3 DNA reads as TGTGCCAGCAGTTTAGCGGGTGATGGCTACACCTTC. Translating gives CASSLAGDGYTF. The gene calls are TRBV28 and TRBJ1-2; no firm D call. V gave up 2 bases and J gave up 6 bases, with 7 bases separating them. CDR3 length equals 12 residues. The germline V gene encodes CDR1 MDHEN and CDR2 SYDVKM.

The chain couples TRBV11-2 to TRBJ2-1, with D maybe TRBD2 (5 bases). Per germline, CDR1 SGHAT and CDR2 FQNNGV. The CDR3 consists of 17 residues. The V end lost 0 bases, the J end lost 8 bases, and 20 bases lay between the germline ends. The CDR3 here is CASSLDRGFGGLDEQFF. In DNA, the CDR3 is TGTGCCAGCAGCTTAGATCGGGGTTTCGGCGGGCTTGATGAGCAGTTCTTC.

This rearrangement joins TRBV29-1 to TRBJ2-3; 9 bases match TRBD2. V was pared by 2 bases and J by 2 bases, with 5 bases of the junction left unmatched. Germline CDR1 and CDR2: SQVTM and ANQGSEA. CDR3 length: 15 amino acids. The chain's CDR3 is CSVESGGRATDTQYF. CDR3 in DNA: TGCAGCGTTGAATCCGGCGGGAGGGCCACAGATACGCAGTATTTT.

The gene calls are TRBV28 and TRBJ1-2; a weak D match, TRBD1 (5 bases). Trimming shortened V by 3 bases and J by 4 bases, and 9 bases separated the two germline ends. Looked up from germline, CDR1 is MDHEN and CDR2 is SYDVKM. This CDR3 contains 13 residues. The CDR3 DNA follows: TGTGCCAGCAGTTTGGGGGGGATCTATGGCTACACCTTC. Amino acid sequence: CASSLGGIYGYTF.

The chain uses TRBV25-1 and TRBJ1-2; the D gene is possibly TRBD1 (6 bases). The CDR3 runs to 12 residues. CDR1 is MGHDK and CDR2 is SYGVNS in the germline V gene. Trimming took off 6 bases at V and 8 bases at J, with 13 bases between the two ends. In DNA, the CDR3 is TGTGCCAGCAGAGGGGGGGGTGACGGCTACACCTTC. This sequence encodes CASRGGGDGYTF.

This clone was seen just once. The V call is TRBV5-1, the J call TRBJ2-1; 9 nucleotides agree with TRBD2. The V gene end was trimmed by 4 bases and the J gene end by 6 bases; junction bases not matched to a gene: 8. Germline CDR1 SGHRS, CDR2 YFSETQ. This CDR3 has 15 amino acids. For the CDR3, the DNA is TGCGCCAGCAGCGTTAGCGGGAGCCCCCCCAATGAGCAGTTCTTC. It is translated as CASSVSGSPPNEQFF.

The V gene is TRBV4-2, the J gene TRBJ2-5, with a possible D match to TRBD2 (5 bases). The germline gives CDR1 LGHNA, CDR2 YNFKEQ. CDR3 length equals 14 residues. V lost 0 bases, J lost 3 bases, and 8 bases lay in between. CDR3 in amino acids: CASSQDAGKETQYF. In DNA, the CDR3 is TGTGCCAGCAGCCAAGATGCGGGCAAAGAGACCCAGTACTTC.

The chain recombines TRBV5-6 with TRBJ1-1; 9 nucleotides align to TRBD1. V dropped 4 bases and J dropped 1; count of bases not matched to a gene: 2. The germline CDR1 and CDR2 sequences are SGHDT and YYEEEE. CDR3 length: 14 amino acids. The CDR3, as DNA: TGTGCCAGCAGCCAACAGGGGGCGAACACTGAAGCTTTCTTT. It encodes CASSQQGANTEAFF.

The V and J genes are TRBV9 and TRBJ2-3; D is uncertain. The CDR3 extends over 15 amino acids. Per the germline V gene, CDR1 is SGDLS and CDR2 is YYNGEE. Trimming shortened V by 5 bases and J by 2 bases, and 15 bases separated the two germline ends. CDR3 sequence (DNA): TGTGCCAGCAGGGCTATTGGAGCCTCCACAGATACGCAGTATTTT. Encoded protein: CASRAIGASTDTQYF.

This clone was counted only a few times. This chain uses TRBV14 with TRBJ1-1; 10 nucleotides match TRBD1. Trimming removed 4 bases from V and 1 base from J; junction bases left unmatched: 6. The CDR3 sequence is 16 residues long. CDR1 is SGHDN and CDR2 is FVKESK in the germline V gene. The CDR3 nucleotides are TGTGCCAGCAGCCGCAGACAGGGGGCCGGGAACACTGAAGCTTTCTTT. Its translation is CASSRRQGAGNTEAFF.

The chain uses TRBV7-9 and TRBJ2-5, with D uncertain. In germline, CDR1 is SEHNR, CDR2 FQNEAQ (reference sequence). The CDR3 is made up of 13 amino acids. The germline V and J ends were trimmed by 8 bases and 4 bases, with 14 bases remaining between them. The CDR3 coding sequence is TGTGCCAGCCGAGAGAAGAAACGAGAGACCCAGTACTTC. It yields the protein CASREKKRETQYF. The entire variable domain, with the rest obtained from reference TRBV7-9 and TRBJ2-5, is as follows: DTGVSQNPRHKITKRGQNVTFRCDPISEHNRLYWYRQTLGQGPEFLTYFQNEAQLEKSRLLSDRFSAERPKGSFSTLEIQRTEQGDSAMYLCASREKKRETQYFGPGTRLLVL.